A selection of T cell receptor beta chains follows, all from one sample in a study of shared clonotypes between healthy human individuals. Assay used: immunoSEQ multiplex PCR; TCRdb lists only in-frame clones, some missing. The sample yields around 430,000 clones, 79% seen once. Sequencing was carried out using PBMCs. The receptors here all came from a middle-aged woman in good health. Some clones in this sample may be carry-over from other donors' samples. Each CDR3 is given with its conserved first and last residue. A D gene is named only where the DNA matches it firmly. Some rows mark clone size as missing; the rest say once, few, many or name a class of expanded clone.

D,size,J,V,DNA,CDR3
TRBD1,-,TRBJ2-1,TRBV7-2,TGTGCCAGCAGCCAAAACAGGGGCGTCTACAATGAGCAGTTCTTC,CASSQNRGVYNEQFF
-,-,TRBJ2-3,TRBV6-1,TGTGCCAGCAGCCGGGACCCAAGGTTAGATACGCAGTATTTT,CASSRDPRLDTQYF
-,-,TRBJ2-5,TRBV10-2,TGCGCCAGCAGTGAGTCTGGTAGCGGGACCCAGTACTTC,CASSESGSGTQYF
-,-,TRBJ2-5,TRBV5-1,TGCGCCAGCAGCTTTGGAGGAACGGGGGAGACCCAGTACTTC,CASSFGGTGETQYF
-,-,TRBJ2-7,TRBV2,TGTGCCAGCAGTGCGGGCGGGGCCTCCTACGAGCAGTACTTC,CASSAGGASYEQYF
-,-,TRBJ1-5,TRBV6-6,TGTGCCAGCAGCTCGGCGACAGAGGGGCAGCCCCAGCATTTT,CASSSATEGQPQHF
-,-,TRBJ2-7,TRBV27,TGTGCCAGCAGTTTATCGGGACTGGCCCTAAGCAGCTACGAGCAGTACTTC,CASSLSGLALSSYEQYF
TRBD2,many,TRBJ2-3,TRBV7-2,TGTGCCAGCAGCCATCGGACTAGCGGGAGGAACGCAGATACGCAGTATTTT,CASSHRTSGRNADTQYF
TRBD1,-,TRBJ1-4,TRBV5-8,TGTGCCAGCAGCCTCGGGACAGGGGGGGAAAAACTGTTTTTT,CASSLGTGGEKLFF
TRBD2,-,TRBJ2-5,TRBV28,TGTGCCAGCAGTCTAGATCAGGCCCCGGGGGGAGGAGAGACCCAGTACTTC,CASSLDQAPGGGETQYF
TRBD2,-,TRBJ2-1,TRBV27,TGTGCCAGCAGTTTCCGGACTAGCGGGTACAATGAGCAGTTCTTC,CASSFRTSGYNEQFF
-,-,TRBJ2-2,TRBV5-4,TGTGCCAGCAGCCCCGCGGCCTCCACCGGGGAGCTGTTTTTT,CASSPAASTGELFF
-,-,TRBJ2-2,TRBV19,TGTGCCAGTAGTATCCGACGATCGAACACCGGGGAGCTGTTTTTT,CASSIRRSNTGELFF
-,few,TRBJ1-2,TRBV19,TGTGCCAGTAGTATACCAGGGATCTATGGCTACACCTTC,CASSIPGIYGYTF
-,-,TRBJ2-7,TRBV5-5,TGTGCCAGCAGCGGGCGTTACGAGCAGTACTTC,CASSGRYEQYF
TRBD1,-,TRBJ1-4,TRBV19,TGTGCCAGTACCTGGACAGGACAAGATGAAAAACTGTTTTTT,CASTWTGQDEKLFF
-,-,TRBJ2-1,TRBV21-1,TGTGCCAGCAGCAAAGGCCCCCGGGACAGGAAAACTAATGAGCAGTTCTTC,CASSKGPRDRKTNEQFF
-,-,TRBJ1-6,TRBV11-1,TGTGCCAGCAGCCTAGACACCCTTCGGAATTCACCCCTCCACTTT,CASSLDTLRNSPLHF
-,-,TRBJ1-2,TRBV19,TGTGCCAGTAGTGGGTACTATGGCTACACCTTC,CASSGYYGYTF
-,-,TRBJ2-5,TRBV28,TGTGTCAGCACCCCCGGGGGGCAGGGGGAGACCCAGTACTTC,CVSTPGGQGETQYF
-,-,TRBJ1-5,TRBV29-1,TGCAGCGCCACGACAGGTGGGCATCAGCCCCAGCATTTT,CSATTGGHQPQHF
TRBD2,-,TRBJ2-7,TRBV28,TGTGCCATCCGCTCGGGGGGGCTGTACGAGCAGTACTTC,CAIRSGGLYEQYF
-,few,TRBJ2-7,TRBV7-8,TGTGCCAGCAGCTTAGATGGGGGCTACGAGCAGTACTTC,CASSLDGGYEQYF
-,once,TRBJ2-5,TRBV5-1,TGCGCCAGCAGCTTGGTTTCCAGGGATGAGACCCAGTACTTC,CASSLVSRDETQYF
-,-,TRBJ1-5,TRBV18,TGTGCCAGCTCAGCACAGGGAGGTGGAAATCAGCCCCAGCATTTT,CASSAQGGGNQPQHF
TRBD1,few,TRBJ2-2,TRBV6-1,TGTGCCAGCAGTGAAGGGACAGGGACACCCGGGGAGCTGTTTTTT,CASSEGTGTPGELFF
TRBD1,once,TRBJ1-1,TRBV28,TGTGCCAGCTGTATTCCGGGACAGCTAGCGGAAGCTTTCTTT,CASCIPGQLAEAFF
TRBD1,many,TRBJ1-2,TRBV5-6,TGTGCCAGCAGCTTCGGGGCAGGGGGAAACTATGGCTACACCTTC,CASSFGAGGNYGYTF
-,-,TRBJ2-7,TRBV13,TGTGCCAGCAGCCCAGGGCTGGCGGGGCCTTTGGGTGAGCAGTACTTC,CASSPGLAGPLGEQYF
-,once,TRBJ2-5,TRBV27,TGTGCCAGCAGTTTATTAATCCGTCCGCCCCCACCCGCCCAAGAGACCCAGTACTTC,CASSLLIRPPPPAQETQYF
-,-,TRBJ2-2,TRBV2,TGTGCCAGCAGTGTGACGGGAGGGGAGCTGTTTTTT,CASSVTGGELFF
-,-,TRBJ1-6,TRBV27,TGTGCCAGCAGAGTCCCCGGACAAGTCCGGTCACCCCTCCACTTT,CASRVPGQVRSPLHF
TRBD2,-,TRBJ2-1,TRBV9,TGTGCCAGCAGCGTAGGACTTAGCGGGAGGGAGAACAATGAGCAGTTCTTC,CASSVGLSGRENNEQFF
-,-,TRBJ2-7,TRBV18,TGTGCCAGCTCAACGGCGGACACCTACGAGCAGTACTTC,CASSTADTYEQYF
TRBD1,once,TRBJ1-5,TRBV6-1,TGTGCCAGCAGGGAAACAGGGGACAATCAGCCCCAGCATTTT,CASRETGDNQPQHF
-,few,TRBJ1-1,TRBV28,TGTGCCAGCAGTTTACGGATCTCCTGGGGCACTGAAGCTTTCTTT,CASSLRISWGTEAFF
TRBD2,-,TRBJ2-2,TRBV9,TGTGCCAGCAGCCCCCCGGGGGGGGCCGGCACCGGGGAGCTGTTTTTT,CASSPPGGAGTGELFF
TRBD2,-,TRBJ2-1,TRBV4-3,TGCGCCAGCAGCCAAGAATGGATAGCGGGAGATGAGCAGTTCTTC,CASSQEWIAGDEQFF
-,-,TRBJ1-1,TRBV4-1,TGCGCCAGCAGCCCAGGACTGGCCAGAAGGAACACTGAAGCTTTCTTT,CASSPGLARRNTEAFF
TRBD1,-,TRBJ2-7,TRBV5-1,TGCGCCAGCAGCCAACAGCCGACAGGGGGCAACGAGCAGTACTTC,CASSQQPTGGNEQYF